The entry that follows covers one T cell receptor beta chain sequence. Its antigen is unknown. The V gene lost 3 bases and the J gene lost 3 bases, with 18 bases spanning the gap. CDR1 and CDR2 from the germline V gene are LGHNA and YNFKEQ. The CDR3 sequence is 16 residues long. Vbeta (60) and Jbeta (13) primers were used in the PCR. In the source study's methods: In a later analysis, 60 million to 90 million unique TCR beta chains included roughly 11 million shared by two or more donors. Sequencing was performed with immunoSEQ multiplex PCR; in TCRdb, only in-frame clones are kept and a portion is missing. V and J calls and clone size follow that table, whereas D and trimming were derived from the DNA. The sample holds fewer than 150,000 clones, approximately 80% seen once. The record originates from a study of cytomegalovirus exposure and HLA in healthy donors. Findings and limits, study-wide: V- and J-gene trimming of TCR beta was linked (in a later analysis) to a missense DCLRE1C variant.

The chain employs TRBV4-2 and TRBJ2-7; D might be TRBD2 (6 bases). The receptor was derived from a woman between 25 and 40 years old in good health and CMV-seropositive. Sequenced material: PBMCs. This chain's CDR3 is CASSQELGGADYEQYF. The CDR3 DNA reads TGTGCCAGCAGCCAGGAACTAGGCGGGGCAGACTACGAGCAGTACTTC.